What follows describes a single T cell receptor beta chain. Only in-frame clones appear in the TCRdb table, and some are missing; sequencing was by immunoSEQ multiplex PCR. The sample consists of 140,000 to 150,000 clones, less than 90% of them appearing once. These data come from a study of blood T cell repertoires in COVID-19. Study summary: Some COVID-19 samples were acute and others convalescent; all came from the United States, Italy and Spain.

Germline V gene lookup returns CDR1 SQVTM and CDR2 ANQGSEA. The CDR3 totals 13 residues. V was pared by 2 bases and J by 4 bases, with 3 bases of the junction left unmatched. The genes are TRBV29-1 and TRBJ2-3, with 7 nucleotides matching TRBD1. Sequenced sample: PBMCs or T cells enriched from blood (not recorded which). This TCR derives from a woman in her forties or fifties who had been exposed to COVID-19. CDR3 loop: CSVEKGAADTQYF. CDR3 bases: TGCAGCGTTGAAAAGGGGGCGGCAGATACGCAGTATTTT.